This TCR beta chain originates from a study of CD8+ T cells in alopecia areata. Findings of the study overall: Under tofacitinib, fewer expanded CD8+ clones appeared among the top 100 scalp clones.

Concerning this clone itself: Its antigen is unidentified.

The sequencing template was cDNA reverse transcribed from extracted RNA. Clones were sequenced by immunoSEQ multiplex PCR, and TCRdb holds only the in-frame ones, with some missing. This sample has 200,000 to 250,000 clones; around 65% occur once, and the top ten carry 4% to 5%. Treatment reported: oral pan-JAK inhibitor, 5-10 mg twice daily. Germline lookup yields CDR1 SGHRS and CDR2 YFSETQ. The CDR3 contains 16 residues. J gave up 0 bases and V 0 bases, and 3 bases lay outside the gene matches. This rearrangement joins TRBV5-1 to TRBJ1-3; 7 positions agree with TRBD1. The sample in question was CD4+ T cells sorted from blood, obtained at week 4, from a patient treated with tofacitinib. This clonotype was obtained from a human donor with alopecia areata. The chain's CDR3 is CASSLGQGGSGNTIYF. The CDR3 DNA sequence: TGCGCCAGCAGCTTGGGGCAGGGGGGCTCTGGAAACACCATATATTTT.